This T cell receptor beta chain was identified during a study of T cell clusters in autoimmune cytopenias. Study at large: Per sample, median TRB depth was about 52,000 reads, yielding a median roughly 2,000 distinct clonotypes.

TRB was amplified from about 250 ng of peripheral blood genomic DNA per sample. Germline lookup yields CDR1 SGHDT and CDR2 YYEEEE. The CDR3 loop spans 15 amino acids. One tube held mixed TRB-A and TRB-B primer pools for touch-down PCR. TCRdb processed the multiplex PCR reads again and assigns one entry to each CDR3 protein, with no DNA. Its clone listing holds nearly 15,000 distinct CDR3 sequences. A further study also used this sample, focusing on T cell repertoires in aging, cancer and after chemotherapy. From that report: Healthy donor repertoires were recorded over several months to years and showed clear clonal overlap. Age-matched healthy donors had significantly more diverse, less clonal blood TCR repertoires than untreated cancer patients.

The chain uses TRBV5-6 and TRBJ1-2; absent DNA, TCRdb's TRBD1 call cannot be checked. This TCR derives from a human donor in good health. The sample taken for sequencing was peripheral blood. CDR3 sequence reads: CASTLSGGLGYGYTF.